These T cell receptor beta chains were read from a single sample in a study of blood T cell repertoires in COVID-19. Profiling relied on immunoSEQ multiplex PCR, and the TCRdb table lists in-frame clones only, not all of them. The table lists 150,000 or so clones, 87% of them singletons. Sequenced: PBMCs or T cells enriched from blood (not recorded which). Receptors were obtained from a woman in her forties or fifties who had recovered from COVID-19. The CDR3 runs from the conserved cysteine through the conserved F or W. A D gene is named only where the DNA matches it firmly. A row's size may be missing; if present it is once, few, many or a size class.

V gene	J gene	D gene	clone size	CDR3 protein	CDR3 DNA
TRBV19	TRBJ2-5	.	.	CASSMGLLVPRGETQYF	TGTGCCAGTAGTATGGGATTACTGGTCCCTAGGGGGGAGACCCAGTACTTC
TRBV11-2	TRBJ2-2	.	once	CASSLVPGLPGELFF	TGTGCCAGCAGCTTAGTGCCAGGGTTGCCCGGGGAGCTGTTTTTT
TRBV29-1	TRBJ1-4	TRBD1	.	CSVEGTGGEKLFF	TGCAGCGTTGAAGGGACAGGGGGAGAAAAACTGTTTTTT
TRBV9	TRBJ1-1	.	once	CASSLRVEMDTEAFF	TGTGCCAGCAGCCTCAGGGTAGAGATGGACACTGAAGCTTTCTTT
TRBV7-9	TRBJ1-2	TRBD1	once	CASSLLMGQVNYGYTF	TGTGCCAGCAGCTTATTGATGGGACAGGTGAACTATGGCTACACCTTC
TRBV11-2	TRBJ2-5	.	once	CASSLTRGIMETQYF	TGTGCCAGCAGCTTAACCCGGGGAATAATGGAGACCCAGTACTTC
TRBV6-5	TRBJ1-3	TRBD1	once	CASSQGQGAGNTIYF	TGTGCCAGCAGCCAGGGACAGGGGGCGGGAAACACCATATATTTT
TRBV7-2	TRBJ2-3	TRBD1	.	CASSRDRGATDTQYF	TGTGCCAGCAGCCGGGACAGGGGCGCCACAGATACGCAGTATTTT
TRBV6-5	TRBJ2-1	.	once	CASTSEGTGYEQFF	TGTGCCAGCACCTCTGAAGGGACTGGATATGAGCAGTTCTTC
TRBV5-1	TRBJ2-1	TRBD2	.	CASREETSLPREFF	TGCGCCAGCAGAGAGGAGACTAGCCTCCCCCGGGAGTTCTTC
TRBV7-9	TRBJ2-1	TRBD2	.	CASSFTSGSSGEQFF	TGTGCCAGCAGCTTCACTAGCGGGAGTTCCGGTGAGCAGTTCTTC
TRBV18	TRBJ1-5	.	.	CASSPVQSNQPQHF	TGTGCCAGCTCACCCGTCCAGTCTAATCAGCCCCAGCATTTT
TRBV28	TRBJ2-1	.	.	CASSIGNNEQFF	TGTGCCAGCAGTATCGGGAACAATGAGCAGTTCTTC
TRBV5-6	TRBJ1-2	TRBD1	.	CASSFRDRSLTGGYTF	TGTGCCAGCAGCTTCCGGGACAGGTCGTTAACGGGGGGCTACACCTTC
TRBV19	TRBJ2-7	TRBD1	.	CASSRRGQDSYEQYF	TGTGCCAGTAGCAGGAGAGGACAGGACTCCTACGAGCAGTACTTC
TRBV2	TRBJ2-7	.	.	CASSEEREFSEQYF	TGTGCCAGCAGTGAAGAACGGGAATTTAGCGAGCAGTACTTC
TRBV6-6	TRBJ2-1	TRBD2	once	CASSYSGLAGEGEQFF	TGTGCCAGCAGTTACTCTGGGCTAGCGGGAGAGGGCGAGCAGTTCTTC
TRBV3-1/TRBV3-2	TRBJ1-3	TRBD1	.	CASSRGDRGSGNTIYF	TGTGCCAGCTCAAGGGGGGACAGGGGCTCTGGAAACACCATATATTTT
TRBV28	TRBJ1-4	.	.	CASSSGGGKMGKLFF	TGTGCCAGCAGTTCCGGGGGGGGTAAAATGGGAAAACTGTTTTTT
TRBV5-5	TRBJ1-4	.	.	CASSFGTPTNEKLFF	TGTGCCAGCAGCTTCGGTACCCCAACTAATGAAAAACTGTTTTTT
TRBV15	TRBJ1-2	.	.	CATSRSAGGLGGYTF	TGTGCCACCAGCAGATCGGCAGGAGGATTGGGCGGCTACACCTTC
TRBV24-1	TRBJ1-5	.	.	CATSDLMPDVMSQPQHF	TGTGCCACCAGTGATTTGATGCCAGATGTAATGTCTCAGCCCCAGCATTTT
TRBV27	TRBJ2-2	.	.	CASSPYRQTGELFF	TGTGCCAGCAGTCCCTACCGACAGACCGGGGAGCTGTTTTTT
TRBV14	TRBJ2-1	TRBD2	.	CASSRLAGGSYNEQFF	TGTGCCAGCAGCCGGCTAGCGGGCGGCTCCTACAATGAGCAGTTCTTC